This T cell receptor (beta chain) was recorded in a study of T cells in localized non-small cell lung cancer. General study points: Tumor samples were not multi-region, leaving intratumor heterogeneity unexcluded.

With regard to this clone: Its antigen is unknown.

Trimming shortened V by 3 bases and J by 3 bases, and 18 bases separated the two germline ends. The germline V gene has CDR1 LNHDA and CDR2 SQIVND (reference sequence). CDR3 length: 16 residues. Clones were sequenced by immunoSEQ multiplex PCR, and TCRdb holds only the in-frame ones, with some missing. The data hold 100,000 to 150,000 clones, with roughly nine tenths observed a single time. The TCR sequence derives from an older female donor with stage I lung adenocarcinoma. The sequencing here drew on peripheral blood, taken before any cancer treatment. The rearrangement uses TRBV19 and TRBJ2-7, with a tentative D call TRBD1 (6 bases). CDR3 bases: TGTGCCAGTAGTATGGTCACGGGACACCGGTTCTACGAGCAGTACTTC. It is translated as CASSMVTGHRFYEQYF.